This TCR beta chain was sequenced for a study of T cell repertoires in cytomegalovirus infection. Study-level background: Well-studied HLA-B-restricted CMV epitopes were used in the study alongside recently identified HLA-C-restricted ones. It can be stated that public TCR beta signatures indicated CMV infection as well as a matching HLA type. Study-wide points: In two of eight donors, the top clonotype was HLA-C-restricted CMV-specific.

Germline CDR1 and CDR2: MNHEY and SVGAGI. The junction had 6 bases not matched to a gene; V was cut back by 6 bases and J by 2 bases. There are 15 residues in the CDR3. This clonotype was counted once. Antigen specificity is unknown. TCRdb recomputed calls from the reads with MiXCR, one row per CDR3 protein. The repertoire holds some 500,000 distinct CDR3 sequences, with around 30% as singletons. The sequenced sample was cultured PBMCs, obtained from culture after CMV antigen stimulation. The V gene is TRBV6-5, the J gene TRBJ1-5, with 8 bases fitting TRBD1. The clonotype originates from a human donor in good health (CMV status not recorded). Some clones in this sample may be carry-over from other donors' samples. The CDR3 coding sequence is TGTGCCAGCAGACCGACAGGGGAAGGCAATCAGCCCCAGCATTTT. It encodes CASRPTGEGNQPQHF.